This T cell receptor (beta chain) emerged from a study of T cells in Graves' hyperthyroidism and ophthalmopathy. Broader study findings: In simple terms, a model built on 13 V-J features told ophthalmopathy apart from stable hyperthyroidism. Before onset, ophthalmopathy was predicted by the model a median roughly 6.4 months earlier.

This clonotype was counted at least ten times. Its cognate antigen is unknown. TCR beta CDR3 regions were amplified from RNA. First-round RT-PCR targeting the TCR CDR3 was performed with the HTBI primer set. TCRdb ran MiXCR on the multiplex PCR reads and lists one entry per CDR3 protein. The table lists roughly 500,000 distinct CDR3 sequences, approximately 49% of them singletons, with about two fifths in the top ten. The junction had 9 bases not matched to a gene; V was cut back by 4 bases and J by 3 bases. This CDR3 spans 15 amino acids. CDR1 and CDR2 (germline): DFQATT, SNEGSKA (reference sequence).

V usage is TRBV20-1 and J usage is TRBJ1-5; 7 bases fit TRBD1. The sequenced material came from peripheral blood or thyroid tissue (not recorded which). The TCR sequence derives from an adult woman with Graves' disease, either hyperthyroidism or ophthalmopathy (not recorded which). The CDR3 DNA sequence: TGCAGTGCTATCCAAAGGGGGACAGCCAATCAGCCCCAGCATTTT. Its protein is CSAIQRGTANQPQHF.